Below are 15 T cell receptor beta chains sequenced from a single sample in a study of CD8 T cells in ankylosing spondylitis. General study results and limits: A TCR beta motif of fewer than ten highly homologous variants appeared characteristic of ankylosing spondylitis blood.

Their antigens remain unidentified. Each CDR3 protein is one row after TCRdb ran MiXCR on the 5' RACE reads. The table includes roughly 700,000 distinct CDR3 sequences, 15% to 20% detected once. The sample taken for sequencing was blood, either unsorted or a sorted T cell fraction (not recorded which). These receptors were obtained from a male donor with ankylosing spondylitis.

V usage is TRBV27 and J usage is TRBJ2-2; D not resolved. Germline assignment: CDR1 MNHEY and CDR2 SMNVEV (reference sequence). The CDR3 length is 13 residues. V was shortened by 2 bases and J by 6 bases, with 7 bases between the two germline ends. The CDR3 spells CASSLRWSGELFF. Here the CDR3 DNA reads TGTGCCAGCAGTTTACGGTGGTCCGGGGAGCTGTTTTTT.

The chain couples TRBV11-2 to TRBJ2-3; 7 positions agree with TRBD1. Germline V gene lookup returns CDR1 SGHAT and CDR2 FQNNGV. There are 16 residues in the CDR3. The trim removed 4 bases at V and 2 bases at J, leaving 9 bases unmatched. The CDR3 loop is CASSSGGLGTTDTQYF. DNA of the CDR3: TGTGCCAGCAGCTCAGGGGGATTGGGCACCACAGATACGCAGTATTTT.

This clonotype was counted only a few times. The CDR3 spells CASSSGLREPSYEQYF. Written as DNA, the CDR3 is TGCGCCAGCAGCTCCGGACTCCGGGAACCCTCCTACGAGCAGTACTTC. This chain links TRBV5-1 with TRBJ2-7, with D maybe TRBD2 (5 bases). From germline, CDR1 is SGHRS and CDR2 YFSETQ. The ends were cut back, 3 bases at V and 0 bases at J, with 16 bases in the middle. The CDR3 has 16 amino acids.

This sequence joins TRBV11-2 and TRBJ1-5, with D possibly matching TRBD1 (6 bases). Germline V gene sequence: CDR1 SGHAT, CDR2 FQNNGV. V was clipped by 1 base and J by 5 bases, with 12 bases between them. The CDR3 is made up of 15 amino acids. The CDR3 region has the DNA TGTGCCAGCAGCTTAGGGGGGCTAAGGGATCAGCCCCAGCATTTT. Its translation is CASSLGGLRDQPQHF.

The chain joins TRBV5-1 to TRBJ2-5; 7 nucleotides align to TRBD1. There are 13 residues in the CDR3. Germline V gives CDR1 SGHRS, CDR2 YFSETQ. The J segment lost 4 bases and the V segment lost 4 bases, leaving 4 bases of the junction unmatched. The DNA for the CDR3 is TGCGCCAGCAGCGCGACAGGGAGAGAGACCCAGTACTTC. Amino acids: CASSATGRETQYF.

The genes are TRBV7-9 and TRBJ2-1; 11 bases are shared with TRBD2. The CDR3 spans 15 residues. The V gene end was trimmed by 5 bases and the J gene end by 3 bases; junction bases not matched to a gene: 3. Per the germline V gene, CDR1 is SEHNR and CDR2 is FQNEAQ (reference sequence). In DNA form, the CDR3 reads TGTGCCAGCAGCCCTAGCGGGAGGTACTACAATGAGCAGTTCTTC. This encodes CASSPSGRYYNEQFF.

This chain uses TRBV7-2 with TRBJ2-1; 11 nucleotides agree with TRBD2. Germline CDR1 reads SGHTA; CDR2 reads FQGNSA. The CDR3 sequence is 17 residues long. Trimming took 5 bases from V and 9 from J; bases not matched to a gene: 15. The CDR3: CASSPSGLAGGFGEQFF. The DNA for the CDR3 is TGTGCCAGCAGCCCAAGCGGGCTAGCGGGAGGTTTCGGTGAGCAGTTCTTC.

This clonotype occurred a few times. The CDR3 is CASSLSSRGGEQYF. Written as DNA, the CDR3 is TGTGCCAGCAGTTTATCTTCCAGGGGTGGAGAGCAGTACTTC. The rearrangement links TRBV12-3 or TRBV12-4 to TRBJ2-7; D possibly corresponds to TRBD1 (6 bases). The V end was cut by 2 bases, the J end by 7 bases, with 15 bases between. There are 14 residues in the CDR3.

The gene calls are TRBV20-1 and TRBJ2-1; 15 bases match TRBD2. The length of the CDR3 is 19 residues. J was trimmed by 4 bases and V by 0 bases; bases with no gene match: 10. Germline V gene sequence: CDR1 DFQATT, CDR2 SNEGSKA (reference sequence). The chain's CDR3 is CSARDPTGTSGGPYNEQFF. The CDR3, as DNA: TGCAGTGCTAGAGATCCTACCGGGACTAGCGGGGGGCCTTACAATGAGCAGTTCTTC.

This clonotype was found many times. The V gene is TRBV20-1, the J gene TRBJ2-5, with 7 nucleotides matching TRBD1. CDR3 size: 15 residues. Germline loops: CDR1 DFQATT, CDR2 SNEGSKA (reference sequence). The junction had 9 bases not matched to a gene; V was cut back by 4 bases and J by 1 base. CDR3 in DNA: TGCAGTGCTACGACAGGGAATGATCTCCAAGAGACCCAGTACTTC. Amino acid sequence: CSATTGNDLQETQYF.

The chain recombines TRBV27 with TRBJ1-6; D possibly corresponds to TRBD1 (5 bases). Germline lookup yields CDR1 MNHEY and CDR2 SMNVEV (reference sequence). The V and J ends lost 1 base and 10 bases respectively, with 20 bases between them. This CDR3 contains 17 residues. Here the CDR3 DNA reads TGTGCCAGCAGTTTATTGGGACCCAACACCAAGCTCTCACCCCTCCACTTT. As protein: CASSLLGPNTKLSPLHF.

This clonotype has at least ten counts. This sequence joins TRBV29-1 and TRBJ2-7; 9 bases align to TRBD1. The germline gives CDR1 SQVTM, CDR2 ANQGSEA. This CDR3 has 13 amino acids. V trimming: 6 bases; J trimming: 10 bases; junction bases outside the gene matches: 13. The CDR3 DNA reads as TGCAGCGTCGCGGCAGGGACAGGGTTTGATCAGTACTTC. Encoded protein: CSVAAGTGFDQYF.

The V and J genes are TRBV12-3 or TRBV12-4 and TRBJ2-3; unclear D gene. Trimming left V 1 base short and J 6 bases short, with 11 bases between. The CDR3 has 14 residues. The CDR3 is CASSLVASVDTQYF. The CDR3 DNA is TGTGCCAGCAGTTTAGTAGCTAGTGTGGATACGCAGTATTTT.

CDR3 DNA sequence: TGTGCCAGCAGTTCTCCAACCTACGAGCAGTACTTC. It specifies CASSSPTYEQYF. This rearrangement joins TRBV27 to TRBJ2-7; D is undetermined. The germline gives CDR1 MNHEY, CDR2 SMNVEV (reference sequence). V was shortened by 4 bases and J by 2 bases, with 6 bases between the two germline ends. The CDR3 runs 12 residues.

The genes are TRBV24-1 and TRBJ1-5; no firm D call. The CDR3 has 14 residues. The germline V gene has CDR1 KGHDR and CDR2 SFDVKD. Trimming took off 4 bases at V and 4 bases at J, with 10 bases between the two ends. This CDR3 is CATSESDTNQPQHF. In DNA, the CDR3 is TGTGCCACCAGTGAATCTGACACTAATCAGCCCCAGCATTTT.